Presented here are 16 T cell receptor beta chains from one specimen sequenced in a study of CD4 T cells in relation to SARS-CoV-2 and coronaviruses. CD4+ T cells from unexposed donors were obtained before the COVID-19 pandemic (2011-2018). Isolation of CD4+ T cells took place after about 10 days in culture. Here immunoSEQ multiplex PCR was the method, and the copy in TCRdb shows in-frame clones only, minus some. There are about 29,000 clones in the sample; roughly 78% occur only once, and more than 20% lies in the top ten. The antigens of these receptors remain unknown. Sequenced material: CD4+ T cells from PBMCs, cultured in vitro. The receptor source for this set is a human donor in good health.

V and J are TRBV6-5 and TRBJ2-1; D uncertain. The germline V and J ends were trimmed by 6 bases and 8 bases, with 17 bases remaining between them. Germline CDR1 and CDR2: MNHEY and SVGAGI. There are 14 residues in the CDR3. The CDR3 sequence is CASRWSHRSDEQFF. CDR3 DNA: TGTGCCAGCAGGTGGAGCCATAGGAGCGATGAGCAGTTCTTC.

The V call is TRBV12-3 or TRBV12-4, the J call TRBJ2-7; D not certain. The CDR3 consists of 12 residues. Trimming left V 5 bases short and J 6 bases short, with 11 bases between. CDR3 coding DNA: TGTGCCAGCAGTCTGGACCGAGGCGAGCAGTACTTC. It translates to CASSLDRGEQYF.

The rearrangement joins TRBV4-1 to TRBJ2-1, with 12 bases lining up with TRBD2. The CDR3 is 16 amino acids. V shed 5 bases and J 5 bases; nucleotides not matched to a gene: 7. Germline lookup yields CDR1 MGHRA and CDR2 YSYEKL. CDR3 protein: CASSSPLAGGDNEQFF. In DNA, the CDR3 is TGCGCCAGCAGCTCGCCACTAGCGGGAGGCGACAATGAGCAGTTCTTC.

The chain is built from TRBV18 and TRBJ2-1, with D possibly TRBD2 on 6 matching bases. V was cut by 3 bases and J by 0 bases, with 12 bases left in between. This CDR3 has 16 amino acids. CDR1 is KGHSH, CDR2 LQKENI, per germline. CDR3 sequence reads: CASSPGRDLSYNEQFF. The CDR3 DNA follows: TGTGCCAGCTCACCGGGGCGGGACCTCTCCTACAATGAGCAGTTCTTC.

The chain combines TRBV4-1 with TRBJ2-5; 8 nucleotides match TRBD1. The CDR3 consists of 16 residues. Germline V gives CDR1 MGHRA, CDR2 YSYEKL. The ends lost 0 bases at V and 5 bases at J; junction bases unmatched: 8. CDR3 sequence: CASSQDSRGRGETQYF. Written as DNA, the CDR3 is TGCGCCAGCAGCCAAGACTCCAGGGGGCGCGGTGAGACCCAGTACTTC.

The chain links TRBV12-5 to TRBJ1-1; D call uncertain. This CDR3 contains 13 residues. Trimming cost V 4 bases and J 6 bases, with 12 bases left between them. CDR1 and CDR2 (germline): LGHNT, FRNRAP. The CDR3 is CASGSVGRAEAFF. The DNA of the CDR3 is TGTGCTAGTGGTTCAGTCGGCCGGGCTGAAGCTTTCTTT.

This clone occurred once. This rearrangement joins TRBV5-4 to TRBJ1-1, with D hard to call. CDR3 length equals 15 residues. The germline CDR1 and CDR2 sequences are SGHNT and YYREEE (reference sequence). The V and J ends lost 4 bases and 1 base respectively, with 14 bases between them. As DNA, the CDR3 is TGTGCCAGCAGCACTCAGGCCGAGGGGAACACTGAAGCTTTCTTT. Its translation: CASSTQAEGNTEAFF.

Turning to this clone: The sample has other DNA sequences that encode this CDR3 too. This chain uses TRBV6-5 with TRBJ2-7; 8 positions match TRBD2. The CDR3 has 14 amino acids. The trim removed 2 bases at V and 3 bases at J, leaving 3 bases unmatched. Per the germline V gene, CDR1 is MNHEY and CDR2 is SVGAGI. CDR3 residues: CASSYGLAGYEQYF. As DNA, the CDR3 is TGTGCCAGCAGTTACGGGCTAGCGGGCTACGAGCAGTACTTC.

This clone was observed a handful of times. The chain carries TRBV2 and TRBJ1-5, with 8 bases that match TRBD1. This CDR3 has 17 residues. CDR1 and CDR2 (germline): SNHLY, FYNNEI. Trimming took 2 bases from V and 7 from J; bases not matched to a gene: 13. The DNA for the CDR3 is TGTGCCAGCAGTGAACACCAGGGGGCAGGGGGGATCCAGCCCCAGCATTTT. Its translation is CASSEHQGAGGIQPQHF.

V and J are TRBV19 and TRBJ2-3, with D tentatively TRBD2 (5 bases). There are 17 residues in the CDR3. CDR1 is LNHDA, CDR2 SQIVND, per germline (reference sequence). V lost 1 base to trimming and J lost 1 base, with 15 bases between them. Here the CDR3 DNA reads TGTGCCAGTAGTATAGGAAGAGGGCGGCTGGGCACAGATACGCAGTATTTT. This translates into CASSIGRGRLGTDTQYF.

The V gene is TRBV2, the J gene TRBJ2-3, with D possibly being TRBD1 (7 bases). V lost 6 bases and J 5 bases, leaving 18 bases between the germline ends. Germline values: CDR1 SNHLY, CDR2 FYNNEI. The CDR3 runs 15 residues. CDR3 nucleotides: TGTGCCAGCAGAAATTTGGGGACAGCGGGAGATACGCAGTATTTT. Amino acid sequence: CASRNLGTAGDTQYF.

The chain recombines TRBV7-3 with TRBJ2-1; D gene unclear. V gave up 4 bases and J gave up 5 bases, with 9 bases separating them. The V gene's germline CDR1 is SGHTA and CDR2 FQGTGA. The CDR3 is 13 amino acids. The CDR3 here is CASSSTVNNEQFF. In DNA form, the CDR3 reads TGTGCCAGCAGCTCCACGGTAAACAATGAGCAGTTCTTC.

In its sample, this clone was seen a few times. The V and J genes are TRBV6-5 and TRBJ1-4, with 8 bases that match TRBD1. The ends lost 5 bases at V and 2 bases at J; junction bases unmatched: 1. CDR3 length equals 14 residues. In germline, CDR1 is MNHEY, CDR2 SVGAGI. For the CDR3, the DNA is TGTGCCAGCAGTAGGACAGGGACTAATGAAAAACTGTTTTTT. Translation: CASSRTGTNEKLFF.

V and J are TRBV29-1 and TRBJ2-1; 7 bases fit TRBD1. The CDR3 has 13 residues. V dropped 6 bases and J dropped 7; count of bases not matched to a gene: 9. CDR1 SQVTM and CDR2 ANQGSEA come from the germline V gene. The CDR3 reads CSVRQGVGNEQFF. The CDR3 DNA reads as TGCAGCGTGCGACAGGGAGTAGGTAATGAGCAGTTCTTC.

In its sample, this clone was seen once. The chain's CDR3 is CASSLYTGYEQYF. CDR3 nucleotides: TGTGCCAGCAGCTTATATACTGGGTACGAGCAGTACTTC. The chain joins TRBV7-2 to TRBJ2-7; D not resolved. The germline gives CDR1 SGHTA, CDR2 FQGNSA. Trimming took off 2 bases at V and 4 bases at J, with 9 bases between the two ends. The CDR3 is 13 amino acids.

The CDR3 sequence is CASSLVIGATYNEQFF. The CDR3 region has the DNA TGTGCCAGCAGCTTAGTCATTGGAGCTACCTACAATGAGCAGTTCTTC. This chain joins TRBV7-2 and TRBJ2-1; D not certain. The V end lost 1 base, the J end lost 2 bases, and 12 bases lay between the germline ends. The CDR3 runs 16 residues. Germline V gene data show CDR1 as SGHTA and CDR2 as FQGNSA.